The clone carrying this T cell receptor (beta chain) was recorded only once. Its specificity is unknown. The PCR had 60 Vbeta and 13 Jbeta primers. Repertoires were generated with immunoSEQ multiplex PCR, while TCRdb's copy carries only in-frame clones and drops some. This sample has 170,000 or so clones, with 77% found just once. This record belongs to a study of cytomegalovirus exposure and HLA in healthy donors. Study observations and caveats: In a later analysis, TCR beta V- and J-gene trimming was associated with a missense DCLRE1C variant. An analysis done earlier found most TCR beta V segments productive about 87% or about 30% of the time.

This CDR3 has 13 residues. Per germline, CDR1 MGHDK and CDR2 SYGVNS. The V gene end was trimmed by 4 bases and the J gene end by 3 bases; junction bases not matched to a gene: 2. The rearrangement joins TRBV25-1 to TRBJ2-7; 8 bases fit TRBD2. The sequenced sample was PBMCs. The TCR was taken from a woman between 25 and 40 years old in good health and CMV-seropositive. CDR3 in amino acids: CASSAAGGYEQYF. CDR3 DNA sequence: TGTGCCAGCAGTGCCGCGGGAGGCTACGAGCAGTACTTC.